This TCR beta chain was profiled in a study of shared clonotypes between healthy human individuals. The CDR3 runs 16 residues. Trimming left V 0 bases short and J 5 bases short, with 18 bases between. Germline V gives CDR1 SGDLS, CDR2 YYNGEE. Replicate PCRs run on sorted subsets employed roughly 190 ng DNA, roughly 30,000 T cell genomes. Here immunoSEQ multiplex PCR was the method, and the copy in TCRdb shows in-frame clones only, minus some. The sample includes about 1,800,000 clones, roughly 94% seen only once; the top ten take under 1.5%. Remarks on this clone: Its antigen is still unknown.

Findings and limits, study-wide: Of the naive CD4 clonotypes, 4% to 5% were shared across several donors.

Only CD45RO-negative cells positively selected for CCR7 counted as naive CD8 cells, so terminally differentiated effector memory CD45RA+ cells were excluded. Healthy adults negative for HIV, lacking recent acute infections or vaccinations, served as donors. All participating donors were Caucasian adults from Nashville, Tennessee. The chain employs TRBV9 and TRBJ2-7; unclear D gene. Sequences were obtained from naive CD8+ T cells sorted from blood. The source is a man younger than 30 in good health. The CDR3 is CASSVEALASYDEQYF. CDR3 DNA: TGTGCCAGCAGCGTAGAGGCCCTCGCTTCTTATGACGAGCAGTACTTC.